This T cell receptor beta chain was retrieved from a study of Graves' ophthalmopathy and Graves' hyperthyroidism. For the study at large: Peripheral blood was gathered at the point of initial diagnosis, before any treatment started.

RNA transcripts served as template for amplifying TCR beta CDR3 sequences. Second-round multiplex PCR came after first-round RT-PCR with HTBI primers. TCRdb re-analysed the multiplex PCR reads in MiXCR, keeping a single row per CDR3 protein. Of approximately 700,000 distinct CDR3 sequences detected, under 50% appear once; the ten largest clones hold over 2.5%. Moderate-to-severe activity, CAS ≥3, NOSPECS ≥4 and duration under 3 months were recorded for donors with ophthalmopathy. Researchers turned away patients with other autoimmune diseases, uncontrolled infections, pregnancy or lactation. Diagnosis relied on clinical symptoms, serum thyroxine, TRAb, thyroid ultrasound and orbital computed tomography. A remark on this clonotype: Being one base from a much bigger clone, this may be a read error.

What was sequenced was peripheral blood. The TCR was taken from an adult man with Graves' ophthalmopathy.

CDR3 protein: CASGLGGPLGALHF. CDR3 in DNA: TGTGCCAGTGGGCTGGGGGGACCTCTGGGAGCCCTCCACTTT. The chain is built from TRBV19 and TRBJ1-6; a weak D match, TRBD1 (5 bases). The V and J ends lost 8 bases and 14 bases respectively, with 22 bases between them. This CDR3 spans 14 amino acids. Germline V gene data show CDR1 as LNHDA and CDR2 as SQIVND (reference sequence).